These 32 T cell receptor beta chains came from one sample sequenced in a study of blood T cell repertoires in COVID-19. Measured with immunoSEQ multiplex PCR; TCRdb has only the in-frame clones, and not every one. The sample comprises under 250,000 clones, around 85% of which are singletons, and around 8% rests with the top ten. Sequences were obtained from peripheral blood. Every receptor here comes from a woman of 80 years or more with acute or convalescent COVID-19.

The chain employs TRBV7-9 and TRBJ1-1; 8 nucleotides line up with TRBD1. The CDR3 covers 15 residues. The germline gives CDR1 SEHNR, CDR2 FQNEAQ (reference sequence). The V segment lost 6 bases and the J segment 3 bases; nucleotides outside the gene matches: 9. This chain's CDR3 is CASRQRQGSDTEAFF. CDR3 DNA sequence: TGTGCCAGCAGACAGCGACAGGGGTCGGACACTGAAGCTTTCTTT.

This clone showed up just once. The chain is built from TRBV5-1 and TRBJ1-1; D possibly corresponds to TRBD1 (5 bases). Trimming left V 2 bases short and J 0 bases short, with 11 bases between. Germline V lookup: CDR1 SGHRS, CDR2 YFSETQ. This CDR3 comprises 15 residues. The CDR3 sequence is CASSFTSGLNTEAFF. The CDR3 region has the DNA TGCGCCAGCAGCTTTACGTCAGGGTTGAACACTGAAGCTTTCTTT.

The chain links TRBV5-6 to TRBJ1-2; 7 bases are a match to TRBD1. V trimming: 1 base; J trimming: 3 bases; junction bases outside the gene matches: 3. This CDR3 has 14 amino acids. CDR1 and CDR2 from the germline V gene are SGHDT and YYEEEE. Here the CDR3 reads CASSLSGGHYGYTF. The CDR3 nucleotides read TGTGCCAGCAGCTTGTCAGGGGGACACTATGGCTACACCTTC.

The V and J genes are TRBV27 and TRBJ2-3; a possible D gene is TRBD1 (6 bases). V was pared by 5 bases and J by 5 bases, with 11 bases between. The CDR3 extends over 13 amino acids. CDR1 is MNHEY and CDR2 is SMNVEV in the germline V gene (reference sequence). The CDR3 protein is CASSPNRVDTQYF. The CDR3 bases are TGTGCCAGCAGTCCCAACAGGGTAGATACGCAGTATTTT.

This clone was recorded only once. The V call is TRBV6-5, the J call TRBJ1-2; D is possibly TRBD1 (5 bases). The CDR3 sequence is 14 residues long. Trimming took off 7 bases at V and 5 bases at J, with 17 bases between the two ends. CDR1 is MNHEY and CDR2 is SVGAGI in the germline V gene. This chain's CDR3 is CASNSGTGVYGYTF. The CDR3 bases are TGTGCCAGCAACTCCGGGACGGGGGTTTATGGCTACACCTTC.

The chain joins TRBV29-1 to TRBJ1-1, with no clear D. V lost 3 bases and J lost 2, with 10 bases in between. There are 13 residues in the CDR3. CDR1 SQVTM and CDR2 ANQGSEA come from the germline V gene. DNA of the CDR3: TGCAGCGTTGATTCACCGAGCAACACTGAAGCTTTCTTT. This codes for CSVDSPSNTEAFF.

The CDR3, as DNA: TGTGCCAGCAGCTTAGGCCCCGGACAGAGAGATTCACCCCTCCACTTT. It yields the protein CASSLGPGQRDSPLHF. This chain uses TRBV11-2 with TRBJ1-6; TRBD1 might be the D (6 bases). V lost 1 base and J lost 8, with 15 bases in between. Germline V gene lookup returns CDR1 SGHAT and CDR2 FQNNGV. The CDR3 is made up of 16 amino acids. Based on the CDR3 plus reference TRBV11-2 and TRBJ1-6, the full variable domain is EAGVAQSPRYKIIEKRQSVAFWCNPISGHATLYWYQQILGQGPKLLIQFQNNGVVDDSQLPKDRFSAERLKGVDSTLKIQPAKLEDSAVYLCASSLGPGQRDSPLHFGNGTRLTVT.

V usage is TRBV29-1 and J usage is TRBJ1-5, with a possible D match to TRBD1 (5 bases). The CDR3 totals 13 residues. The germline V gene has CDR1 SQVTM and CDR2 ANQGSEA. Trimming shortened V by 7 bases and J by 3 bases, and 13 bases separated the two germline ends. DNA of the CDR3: TGCAGCGCCCGGTGGGGCTACAATCAGCCCCAGCATTTT. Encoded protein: CSARWGYNQPQHF.

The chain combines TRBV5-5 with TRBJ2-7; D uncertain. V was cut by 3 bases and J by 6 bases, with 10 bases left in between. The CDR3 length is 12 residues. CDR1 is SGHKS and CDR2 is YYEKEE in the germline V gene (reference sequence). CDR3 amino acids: CASSSSEVEQYF. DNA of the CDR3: TGTGCCAGCAGCTCCAGCGAGGTCGAGCAGTACTTC.

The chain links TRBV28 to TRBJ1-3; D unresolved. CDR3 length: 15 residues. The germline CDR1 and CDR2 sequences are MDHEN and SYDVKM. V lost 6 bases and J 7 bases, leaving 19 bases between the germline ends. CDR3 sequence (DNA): TGTGCCAGCAGACCGTCGGGTTGGAGTTTGAACACCATATATTTT. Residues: CASRPSGWSLNTIYF.

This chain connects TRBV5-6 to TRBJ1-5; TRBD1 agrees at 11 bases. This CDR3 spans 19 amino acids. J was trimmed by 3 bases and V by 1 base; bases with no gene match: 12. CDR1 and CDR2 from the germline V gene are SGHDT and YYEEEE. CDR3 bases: TGTGCCAGCAGCTTGACCGGACAGGGGGCGAGGGATGTCAATCAGCCCCAGCATTTT. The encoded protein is CASSLTGQGARDVNQPQHF.

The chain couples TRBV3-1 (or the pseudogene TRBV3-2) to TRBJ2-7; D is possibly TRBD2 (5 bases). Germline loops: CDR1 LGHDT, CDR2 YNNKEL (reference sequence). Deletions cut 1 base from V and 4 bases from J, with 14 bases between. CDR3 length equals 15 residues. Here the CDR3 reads CASSQVWRVDYEQYF. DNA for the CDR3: TGTGCCAGCAGCCAAGTATGGCGGGTGGATTACGAGCAGTACTTC.

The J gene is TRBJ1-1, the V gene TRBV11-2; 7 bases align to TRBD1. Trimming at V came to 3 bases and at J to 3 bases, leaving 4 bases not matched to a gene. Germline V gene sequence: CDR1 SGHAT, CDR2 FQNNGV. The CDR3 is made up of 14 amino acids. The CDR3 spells CASSFRTGDTEAFF. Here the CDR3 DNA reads TGTGCCAGCAGCTTCCGAACAGGGGACACTGAAGCTTTCTTT.

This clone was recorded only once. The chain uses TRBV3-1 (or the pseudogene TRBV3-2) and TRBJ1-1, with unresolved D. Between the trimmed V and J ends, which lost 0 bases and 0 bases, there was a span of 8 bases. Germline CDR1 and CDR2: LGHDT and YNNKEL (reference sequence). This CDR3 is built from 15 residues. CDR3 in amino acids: CASSQDGGMNTEAFF. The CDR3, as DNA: TGTGCCAGCAGCCAAGATGGAGGGATGAACACTGAAGCTTTCTTT.

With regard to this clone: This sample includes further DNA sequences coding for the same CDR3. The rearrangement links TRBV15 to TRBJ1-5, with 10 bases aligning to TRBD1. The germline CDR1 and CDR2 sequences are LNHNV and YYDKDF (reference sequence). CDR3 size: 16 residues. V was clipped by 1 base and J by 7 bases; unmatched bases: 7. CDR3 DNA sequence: TGTGCCACCAGCAGAGGACCGACAGGGGGCAGGCAGCCCCAGCATTTT. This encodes CATSRGPTGGRQPQHF.

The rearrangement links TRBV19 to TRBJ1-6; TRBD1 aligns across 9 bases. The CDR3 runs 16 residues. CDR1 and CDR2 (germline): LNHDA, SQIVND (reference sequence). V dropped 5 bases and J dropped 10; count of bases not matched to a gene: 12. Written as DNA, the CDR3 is TGTGCCAGTAGTCGCAACCCGGGACAGGGCGGATCACCCCTCCACTTT. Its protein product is CASSRNPGQGGSPLHF.

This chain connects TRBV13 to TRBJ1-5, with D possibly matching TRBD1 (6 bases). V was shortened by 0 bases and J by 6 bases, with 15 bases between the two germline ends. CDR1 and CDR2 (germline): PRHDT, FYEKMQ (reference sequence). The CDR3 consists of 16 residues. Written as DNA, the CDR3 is TGTGCCAGCAGCTTAGGTGCGGGGGGCAGGAGTCAGCCCCAGCATTTT. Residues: CASSLGAGGRSQPQHF.

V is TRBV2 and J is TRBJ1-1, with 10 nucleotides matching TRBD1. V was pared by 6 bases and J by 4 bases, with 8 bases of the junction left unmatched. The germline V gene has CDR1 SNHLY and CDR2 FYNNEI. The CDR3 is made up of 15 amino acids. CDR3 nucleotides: TGTGCCAGCAGCGGACAGGGGGTCGAGATCACTGAAGCTTTCTTT. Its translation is CASSGQGVEITEAFF. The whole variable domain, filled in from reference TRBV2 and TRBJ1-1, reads EPEVTQTPSHQVTQMGQEVILRCVPISNHLYFYWYRQILGQKVEFLVSFYNNEISEKSEIFDDQFSVERPDGSNFTLKIRSTKLEDSAMYFCASSGQGVEITEAFFGQGTRLTVV.

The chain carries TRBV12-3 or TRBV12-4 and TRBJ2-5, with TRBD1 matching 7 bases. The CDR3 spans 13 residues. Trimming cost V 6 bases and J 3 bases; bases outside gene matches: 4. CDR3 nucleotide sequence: TGTGCCAGCAGATGGACAGGAGAAGAGACCCAGTACTTC. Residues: CASRWTGEETQYF.

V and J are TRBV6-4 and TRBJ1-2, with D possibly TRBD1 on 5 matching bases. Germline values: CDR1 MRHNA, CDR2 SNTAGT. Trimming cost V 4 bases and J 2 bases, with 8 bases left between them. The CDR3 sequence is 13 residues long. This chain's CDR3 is CASSGEGNYGYTF. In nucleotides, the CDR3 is TGTGCCAGCAGTGGGGAGGGGAACTATGGCTACACCTTC.

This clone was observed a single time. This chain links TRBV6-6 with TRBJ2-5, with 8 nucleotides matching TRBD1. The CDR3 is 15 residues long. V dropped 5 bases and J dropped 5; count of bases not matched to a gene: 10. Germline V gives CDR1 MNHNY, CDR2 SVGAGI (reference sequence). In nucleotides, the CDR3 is TGTGCCAGCAGTCAAACCTGGACAGGGAGGGAGACCCAGTACTTC. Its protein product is CASSQTWTGRETQYF.

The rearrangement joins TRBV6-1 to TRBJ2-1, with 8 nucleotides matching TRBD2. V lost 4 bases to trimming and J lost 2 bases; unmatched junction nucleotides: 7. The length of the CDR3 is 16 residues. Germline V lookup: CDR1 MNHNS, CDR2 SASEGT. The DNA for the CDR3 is TGTGCCAGCAGTGGCCAAGCGGGGGCGCCCTACAATGAGCAGTTCTTC. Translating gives CASSGQAGAPYNEQFF.

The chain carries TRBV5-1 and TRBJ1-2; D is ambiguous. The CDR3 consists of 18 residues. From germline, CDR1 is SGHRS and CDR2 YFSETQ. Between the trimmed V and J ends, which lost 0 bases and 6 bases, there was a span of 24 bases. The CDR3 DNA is TGCGCCAGCAGCTTGGTTGCGGCAGGCAGGTCGGGAGGAGATGGCTACACCTTC. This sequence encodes CASSLVAAGRSGGDGYTF.

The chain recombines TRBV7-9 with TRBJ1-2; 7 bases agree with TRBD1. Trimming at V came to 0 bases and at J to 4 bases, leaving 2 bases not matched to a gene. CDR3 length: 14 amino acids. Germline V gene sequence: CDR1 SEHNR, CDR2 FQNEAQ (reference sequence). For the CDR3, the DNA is TGTGCCAGCAGCTTAGCTGCAGGGGGCTATGGCTACACCTTC. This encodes CASSLAAGGYGYTF.

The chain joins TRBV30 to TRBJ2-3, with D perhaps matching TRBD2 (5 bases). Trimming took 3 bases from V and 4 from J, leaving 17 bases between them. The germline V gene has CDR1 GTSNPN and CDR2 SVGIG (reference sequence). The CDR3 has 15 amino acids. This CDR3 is CAWRVGRAAADTQYF. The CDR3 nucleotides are TGTGCCTGGAGGGTAGGGCGGGCAGCGGCAGATACGCAGTATTTT.

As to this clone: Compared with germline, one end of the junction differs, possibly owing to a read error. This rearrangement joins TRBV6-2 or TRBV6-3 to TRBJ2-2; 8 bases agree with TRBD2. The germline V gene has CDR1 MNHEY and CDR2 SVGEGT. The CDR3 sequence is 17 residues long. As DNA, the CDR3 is TGCCCCCGCAGCCCTTATCCCGGGGGGGGCACCCCCGGGGAGCTGTTTTTT. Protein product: CPRSPYPGGGTPGELFF.

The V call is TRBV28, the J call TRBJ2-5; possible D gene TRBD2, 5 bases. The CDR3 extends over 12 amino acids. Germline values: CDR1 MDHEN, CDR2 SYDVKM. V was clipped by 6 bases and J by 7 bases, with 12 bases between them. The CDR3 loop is CASRPGVGTQYF. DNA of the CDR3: TGTGCCAGCAGGCCCGGGGTCGGGACCCAGTACTTC. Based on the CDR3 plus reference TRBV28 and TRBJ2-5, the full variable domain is DVKVTQSSRYLVKRTGEKVFLECVQDMDHENMFWYRQDPGLGLRLIYFSYDVKMKEKGDIPEGYSVSREKKERFSLILESASTNQTSMYLCASRPGVGTQYFGPGTRLLVL.

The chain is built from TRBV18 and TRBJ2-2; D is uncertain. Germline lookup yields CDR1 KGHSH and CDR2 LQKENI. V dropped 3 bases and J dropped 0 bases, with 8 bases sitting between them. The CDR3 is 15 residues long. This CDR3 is CASSPIYPNTGELFF. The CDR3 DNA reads TGTGCCAGCTCACCTATATATCCGAACACCGGGGAGCTGTTTTTT.

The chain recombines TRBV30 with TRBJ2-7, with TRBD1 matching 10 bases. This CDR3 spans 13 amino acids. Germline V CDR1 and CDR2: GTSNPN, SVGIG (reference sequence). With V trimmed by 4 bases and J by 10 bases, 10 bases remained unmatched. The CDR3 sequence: CAWTRQGAGTQYF. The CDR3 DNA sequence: TGTGCCTGGACCAGACAGGGGGCAGGAACCCAGTACTTC.

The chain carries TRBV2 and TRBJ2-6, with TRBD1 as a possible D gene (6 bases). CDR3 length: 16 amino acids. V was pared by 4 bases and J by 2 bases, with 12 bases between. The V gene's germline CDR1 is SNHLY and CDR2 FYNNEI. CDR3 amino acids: CASSVTGPPGANVLTF. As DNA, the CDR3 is TGTGCCAGCAGTGTTACAGGGCCCCCTGGGGCCAACGTCCTGACTTTC. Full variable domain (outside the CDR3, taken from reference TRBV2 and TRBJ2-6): EPEVTQTPSHQVTQMGQEVILRCVPISNHLYFYWYRQILGQKVEFLVSFYNNEISEKSEIFDDQFSVERPDGSNFTLKIRSTKLEDSAMYFCASSVTGPPGANVLTFGAGSRLTVL.

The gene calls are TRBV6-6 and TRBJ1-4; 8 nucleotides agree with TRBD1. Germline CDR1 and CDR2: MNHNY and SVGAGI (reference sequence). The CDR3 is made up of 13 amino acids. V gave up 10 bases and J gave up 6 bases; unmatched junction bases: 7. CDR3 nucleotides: TGTGCCATCTCCTTGACAGGGGATGAAAAACTGTTTTTT. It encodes CAISLTGDEKLFF.

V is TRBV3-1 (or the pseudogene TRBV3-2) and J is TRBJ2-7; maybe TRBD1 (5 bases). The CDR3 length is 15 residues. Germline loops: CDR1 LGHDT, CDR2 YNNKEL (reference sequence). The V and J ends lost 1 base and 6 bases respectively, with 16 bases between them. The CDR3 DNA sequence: TGTGCCAGCAGCCAAGTAGGGGCAGTCTTGGGCGAGCAGTACTTC. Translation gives CASSQVGAVLGEQYF.